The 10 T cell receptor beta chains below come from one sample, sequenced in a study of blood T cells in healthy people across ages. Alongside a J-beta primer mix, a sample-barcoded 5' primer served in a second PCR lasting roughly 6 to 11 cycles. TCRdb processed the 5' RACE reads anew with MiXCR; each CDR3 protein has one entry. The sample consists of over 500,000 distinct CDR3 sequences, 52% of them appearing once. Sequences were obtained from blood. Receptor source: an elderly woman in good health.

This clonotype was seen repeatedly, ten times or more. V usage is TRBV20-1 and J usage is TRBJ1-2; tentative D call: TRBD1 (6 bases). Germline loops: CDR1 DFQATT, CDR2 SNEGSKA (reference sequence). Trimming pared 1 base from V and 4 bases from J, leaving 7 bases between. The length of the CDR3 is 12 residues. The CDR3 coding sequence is TGCAGTGCTAGAGGCAGGGGCTATGGCTACACCTTC. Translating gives CSARGRGYGYTF.

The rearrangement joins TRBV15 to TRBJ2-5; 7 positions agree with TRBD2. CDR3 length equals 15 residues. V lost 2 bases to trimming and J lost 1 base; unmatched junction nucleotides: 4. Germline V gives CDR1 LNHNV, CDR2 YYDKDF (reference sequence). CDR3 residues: CATSRSGVSQETQYF. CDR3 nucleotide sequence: TGTGCCACCAGCAGAAGCGGGGTGTCCCAAGAGACCCAGTACTTC.

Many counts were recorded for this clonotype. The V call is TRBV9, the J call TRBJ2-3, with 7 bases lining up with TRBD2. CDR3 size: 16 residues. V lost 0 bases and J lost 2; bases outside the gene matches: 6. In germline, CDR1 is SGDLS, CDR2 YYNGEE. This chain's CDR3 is CASSVGGGAATDTQYF. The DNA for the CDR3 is TGTGCCAGCAGCGTAGGGGGGGGAGCGGCCACAGATACGCAGTATTTT. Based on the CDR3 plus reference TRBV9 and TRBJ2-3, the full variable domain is DSGVTQTPKHLITATGQRVTLRCSPRSGDLSVYWYQQSLDQGLQFLIQYYNGEERAKGNILERFSAQQFPDLHSELNLSSLELGDSALYFCASSVGGGAATDTQYFGPGTRLTVL.

The CDR3 DNA reads as TGTGCCAGCAGCTTAGGAGGGGAGAAACAGCATTTT. Translated: CASSLGGEKQHF. The J gene is TRBJ1-5, the V gene TRBV7-3; possible D gene TRBD1, 5 bases. CDR3 length: 12 amino acids. CDR1 is SGHTA, CDR2 FQGTGA, per germline. The V end lost 2 bases, the J end lost 13 bases, and 12 bases lay between the germline ends. The full variable domain, in which reference TRBV7-3 and TRBJ1-5 provide the parts outside the CDR3, is GAGVSQTPSNKVTEKGKYVELRCDPISGHTALYWYRQSLGQGPEFLIYFQGTGAADDSGLPNDRFFAVRPEGSVSTLKIQRTERGDSAVYLCASSLGGEKQHFGDGTRLSIL.

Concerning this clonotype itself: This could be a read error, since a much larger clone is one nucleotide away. In DNA, the CDR3 is TGCGCCAGCAGCTCCGGACTAGCAGGATTCAATGAGCAGTACTTC. Amino acids: CASSSGLAGFNEQYF. J is TRBJ2-7 and V is TRBV5-1, with 8 bases identical to TRBD2. Trimming removed 3 bases from V and 7 bases from J; junction bases left unmatched: 12. The CDR3 is 15 amino acids. Germline V gene sequence: CDR1 SGHRS, CDR2 YFSETQ.

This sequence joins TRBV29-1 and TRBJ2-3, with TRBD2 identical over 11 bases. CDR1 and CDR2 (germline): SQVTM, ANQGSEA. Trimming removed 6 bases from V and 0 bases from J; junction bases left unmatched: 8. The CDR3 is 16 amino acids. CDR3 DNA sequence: TGCAGCGTCACCGGGACTAGCGGAACTAGCACAGATACGCAGTATTTT. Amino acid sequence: CSVTGTSGTSTDTQYF.

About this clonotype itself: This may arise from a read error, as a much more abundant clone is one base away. CDR3 amino acids: CAIRGTENNEQYF. The CDR3 DNA reads TGTGCCATCAGAGGGACAGAAAACAATGAGCAGTACTTC. This chain joins TRBV10-3 and TRBJ2-1; 7 nucleotides align to TRBD1. Matching the DNA end better, TRBJ2-7 makes the J call doubtful. The germline V gene has CDR1 ENHRY and CDR2 SYGVKD. CDR3 length: 13 amino acids.

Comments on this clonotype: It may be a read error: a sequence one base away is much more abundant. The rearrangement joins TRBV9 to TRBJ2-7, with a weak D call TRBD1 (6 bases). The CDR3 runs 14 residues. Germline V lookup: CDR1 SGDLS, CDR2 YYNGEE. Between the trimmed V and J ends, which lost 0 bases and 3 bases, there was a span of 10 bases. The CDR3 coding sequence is TGTGCCAGCAGCGTAGAAGGGACAAGCTACGAGCAGTACTTC. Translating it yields CASSVEGTSYEQYF.

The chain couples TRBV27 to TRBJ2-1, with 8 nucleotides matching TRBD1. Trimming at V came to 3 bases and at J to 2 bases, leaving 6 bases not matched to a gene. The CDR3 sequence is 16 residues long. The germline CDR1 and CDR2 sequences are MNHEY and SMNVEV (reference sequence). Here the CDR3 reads CASSFGDRGTYNEQFF. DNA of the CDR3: TGTGCCAGCAGTTTTGGTGACAGGGGAACCTACAATGAGCAGTTCTTC.

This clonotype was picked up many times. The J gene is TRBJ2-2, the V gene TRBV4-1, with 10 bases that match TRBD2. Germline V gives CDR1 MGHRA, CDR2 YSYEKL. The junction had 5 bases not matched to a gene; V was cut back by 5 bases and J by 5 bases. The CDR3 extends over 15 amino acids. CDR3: CASSKLAGSTGELFF. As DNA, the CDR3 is TGCGCCAGCAGCAAACTAGCGGGAAGTACCGGGGAGCTGTTTTTT.